The 13 T cell receptor beta chains presented below share a single source sample, sequenced in a study of CD8 T cells in acute hepatitis C reinfection. Sequencing was performed with immunoSEQ multiplex PCR; in TCRdb, only in-frame clones are kept and a portion is missing. The repertoire includes about 38,000 clones, approximately 90% of them detected once, and 0.5% to 0.65% sits in the top ten. Time point here: naive CD8 control sorted from an acute-time-point sample. The sequenced sample consisted of naive CD8+ T cells from PBMCs. The origin of the receptors is a man between 25 and 39 years old with chronic hepatitis C.

J is TRBJ1-4 and V is TRBV2; 7 nucleotides match TRBD1. Germline V gene data show CDR1 as SNHLY and CDR2 as FYNNEI. V lost 2 bases and J lost 5; bases outside the gene matches: 5. This CDR3 is 15 amino acids long. The CDR3 region has the DNA TGTGCCAGCAGTGAAAAGGGACAGTCGAATGAAAAACTGTTTTTT. Its protein product is CASSEKGQSNEKLFF.

The chain recombines TRBV27 with TRBJ2-7; a possible D gene is TRBD2 (5 bases). Germline-derived CDR1 and CDR2 are MNHEY and SMNVEV (reference sequence). Trimming removed 8 bases from V and 3 bases from J, with 14 bases in between. The CDR3 length is 13 residues. CDR3: CASGSSSIYEQYF. The CDR3 DNA reads TGTGCCAGCGGATCTAGCTCTATCTACGAGCAGTACTTC.

This sequence joins TRBV6-6 and TRBJ2-7; D gene ambiguous. The CDR3 covers 14 residues. Germline CDR1 is MNHNY and CDR2 is SVGAGI (reference sequence). V dropped 2 bases and J dropped 0 bases, with 8 bases sitting between them. CDR3 sequence (DNA): TGTGCCAGCAGTTACACGACGGGCTCCTACGAGCAGTACTTC. Its protein product is CASSYTTGSYEQYF.

The J gene is TRBJ2-1, the V gene TRBV19, with 7 positions matching TRBD1. Looked up from germline, CDR1 is LNHDA and CDR2 is SQIVND (reference sequence). J gave up 4 bases and V 2 bases, and 2 bases lay outside the gene matches. The CDR3 loop spans 14 amino acids. CDR3 amino acids: CASSIKQGYNEQFF. In nucleotides, the CDR3 is TGTGCCAGTAGTATAAAACAGGGGTACAATGAGCAGTTCTTC.

J is TRBJ1-1 and V is TRBV19; D is perhaps TRBD1 (6 bases). This CDR3 region has 18 residues. Between the trimmed V and J ends, which lost 0 bases and 0 bases, there was a span of 17 bases. Germline assignment: CDR1 LNHDA and CDR2 SQIVND (reference sequence). The DNA of the CDR3 is TGTGCCAGTAGTATAGAGGGGGCTGAGTTTTTTTTGAACACTGAAGCTTTCTTT. Residues: CASSIEGAEFFLNTEAFF.

This clone was seen more than once but under ten times. The chain couples TRBV6-5 to TRBJ1-1; D unclear. The CDR3 has 13 residues. Germline V gives CDR1 MNHEY, CDR2 SVGAGI. V dropped 2 bases and J dropped 4 bases, with 8 bases sitting between them. CDR3 DNA sequence: TGTGCCAGCAGTTACGGGCCAATCACTGAAGCTTTCTTT. It yields the protein CASSYGPITEAFF.

V usage is TRBV30 and J usage is TRBJ1-5; 7 bases are shared with TRBD1. Germline V gene sequence: CDR1 GTSNPN, CDR2 SVGIG (reference sequence). V dropped 1 base and J dropped 3; count of bases not matched to a gene: 9. The CDR3 loop spans 16 amino acids. The CDR3 is CAWSGVVQGINQPQHF. The CDR3 DNA reads TGTGCCTGGAGTGGAGTTGTACAGGGGATCAATCAGCCCCAGCATTTT.

The CDR3 bases are TGTGCCAGCACCGGGGGGGGTGGTAATTCACCCCTCCACTTT. Translating gives CASTGGGGNSPLHF. V and J are TRBV9 and TRBJ1-6; TRBD1 might be the D (5 bases). CDR3 length equals 14 residues. Per germline, CDR1 SGDLS and CDR2 YYNGEE. V lost 6 bases, J lost 6 bases, and 13 bases lay in between. Full variable domain (missing parts from reference TRBV9 and TRBJ1-6): DSGVTQTPKHLITATGQRVTLRCSPRSGDLSVYWYQQSLDQGLQFLIQYYNGEERAKGNILERFSAQQFPDLHSELNLSSLELGDSALYFCASTGGGGNSPLHFGNGTRLTVT.

The rearrangement uses TRBV9 and TRBJ1-1; TRBD1 is a possible D gene (5 bases). The V gene's germline CDR1 is SGDLS and CDR2 YYNGEE. The length of the CDR3 is 15 residues. The germline V and J ends were trimmed by 2 bases and 1 base, with 12 bases remaining between them. CDR3 region: CASSVSQGANTEAFF. For the CDR3, the DNA is TGTGCCAGCAGCGTTAGTCAGGGAGCGAACACTGAAGCTTTCTTT.

This clone has a handful of counts. The chain uses TRBV19 and TRBJ1-5; D ambiguous. Trimming removed 4 bases at V and 11 bases at J, with 9 bases between. This CDR3 is 11 amino acids long. The germline gives CDR1 LNHDA, CDR2 SQIVND (reference sequence). The CDR3: CASSTGWAQHF. The CDR3 bases are TGTGCCAGTAGTACCGGGTGGGCCCAGCATTTT.

V gene TRBV10-3 combines with J gene TRBJ1-5, with 9 bases identical to TRBD1. The CDR3 spans 13 residues. Unmatched junction bases numbered 8, after V lost 11 bases and J lost 6 bases. CDR1 and CDR2 (germline): ENHRY, SYGVKD. CDR3 DNA: TGTGCCTCCCGGGACAGGGAGGGTCAGCCCCAGCATTTT. It translates to CASRDREGQPQHF.

The chain couples TRBV9 to TRBJ2-3; 12 nucleotides match TRBD2. There are 19 residues in the CDR3. V was pared by 4 bases and J by 0 bases, with 12 bases of the junction left unmatched. The germline V gene encodes CDR1 SGDLS and CDR2 YYNGEE. The DNA of the CDR3 is TGTGCCAGCAGCTCGAGACTAGCGGGGGACGTAGTTAGCACAGATACGCAGTATTTT. Amino acid sequence: CASSSRLAGDVVSTDTQYF.

The V gene is TRBV30, the J gene TRBJ2-7; the D gene is possibly TRBD1 (6 bases). Looked up from germline, CDR1 is GTSNPN and CDR2 is SVGIG (reference sequence). V dropped 1 base and J dropped 7 bases, with 14 bases sitting between them. The CDR3 is 13 amino acids. This chain's CDR3 is CAWSATGALEQYF. CDR3 bases: TGTGCCTGGAGTGCGACAGGTGCCCTAGAGCAGTACTTC.